Below, 17 T cell receptor beta chains from the same sample are listed, as sequenced in a study of blood T cell repertoires in COVID-19. Some clones are missing from TCRdb's copy, which holds only in-frame ones; the method was immunoSEQ multiplex PCR. This repertoire shows 60,000 to 75,000 clones, more than 85% found once; its top ten account for around 7.3%. The sequenced material came from peripheral blood. The receptors were gathered from a man aged 35-49 years with COVID-19, enrolled during active disease.

The V gene is TRBV6-5, the J gene TRBJ2-5; 9 bases fit TRBD1. The CDR3 has 15 amino acids. Per the germline V gene, CDR1 is MNHEY and CDR2 is SVGAGI. Losses at the gene ends were 6 bases for V and 4 bases for J; bases not matched to a gene: 9. CDR3 bases: TGTGCCAGCAGCAAGGAAACAGGGGGCGTAGAGACCCAGTACTTC. Residues: CASSKETGGVETQYF.

V usage is TRBV21-1 and J usage is TRBJ1-2; the D segment call TRBD1 is taken from the table without a DNA check. TRBV21-1 is shown as a pseudogene. This CDR3 contains 13 residues. In DNA form, the CDR3 reads TGTGCCAGCAGCAGCGACAAAGCCTATGGCTACACCTTC. Amino acid sequence: CASSSDKAYGYTF.

The chain couples TRBV5-1 to TRBJ2-4; 7 bases agree with TRBD1. The V gene's germline CDR1 is SGHRS and CDR2 YFSETQ. CDR3 size: 14 residues. The V gene end was trimmed by 3 bases and the J gene end by 1 base; junction bases not matched to a gene: 1. In DNA, the CDR3 is TGCGCCAGCAGCTCGGGACAGGCCAAAAACATTCAGTACTTC. Amino acid sequence: CASSSGQAKNIQYF.

This sequence joins TRBV29-1 and TRBJ2-3; a weak D match, TRBD1 (5 bases). The germline V gene encodes CDR1 SQVTM and CDR2 ANQGSEA. V lost 6 bases and J lost 0, with 13 bases in between. There are 14 residues in the CDR3. The CDR3 protein is CSVAQGTSTDTQYF. The DNA for the CDR3 is TGCAGCGTCGCCCAGGGAACGAGCACAGATACGCAGTATTTT.

The chain uses TRBV6-6 and TRBJ2-7; TRBD1 aligns across 7 bases. This CDR3 spans 15 amino acids. The V segment lost 0 bases and the J segment 5 bases; nucleotides outside the gene matches: 7. Looked up from germline, CDR1 is MNHNY and CDR2 is SVGAGI (reference sequence). CDR3 loop: CASSYSSNRGDEQYF. CDR3 nucleotide sequence: TGTGCCAGCAGTTACTCGAGTAACAGGGGAGACGAGCAGTACTTC.

This rearrangement joins TRBV29-1 to TRBJ2-3, with TRBD1 matching over 7 bases. Trimming cost V 5 bases and J 6 bases; bases outside gene matches: 8. The CDR3 runs to 13 residues. Germline V gene data show CDR1 as SQVTM and CDR2 as ANQGSEA. CDR3 DNA sequence: TGCAGCGTTAGGGGAAAGGGGGCGGATACGCAGTATTTT. This codes for CSVRGKGADTQYF.

This clone occurred once. The gene calls are TRBV30 and TRBJ1-5; 10 bases are shared with TRBD1. Trimming took 1 base from V and 6 from J; bases not matched to a gene: 6. Germline CDR1 and CDR2: GTSNPN and SVGIG (reference sequence). The CDR3 has 15 residues. CDR3 region: CAWSEQTGGGQPQHF. The DNA of the CDR3 is TGTGCCTGGAGTGAACAGACAGGGGGCGGTCAGCCCCAGCATTTT.

The chain links TRBV3-1 (or the pseudogene TRBV3-2) to TRBJ2-4, with TRBD1 as a possible D gene (6 bases). The length of the CDR3 is 13 residues. V lost 1 base and J 8 bases, leaving 9 bases between the germline ends. Germline CDR1 and CDR2: LGHDT and YNNKEL (reference sequence). The CDR3 spells CASSQAPGDIQYF. The CDR3 bases are TGTGCCAGCAGCCAAGCGCCAGGGGACATTCAGTACTTC.

The V and J genes are TRBV10-3 and TRBJ1-5; D is ambiguous. Germline values: CDR1 ENHRY, CDR2 SYGVKD. The CDR3 extends over 14 amino acids. Between the trimmed V and J ends, which lost 0 bases and 3 bases, there was a span of 6 bases. The CDR3 region has the DNA TGTGCCATCAGTGAGTCGAGCAACAATCAGCCCCAGCATTTT. This codes for CAISESSNNQPQHF.

In this sample, this clone turned up once. This chain joins TRBV30 and TRBJ1-1; TRBD1 aligns across 8 bases. The CDR3 extends over 13 amino acids. V was pared by 3 bases and J by 4 bases, with 4 bases of the junction left unmatched. The germline V gene has CDR1 GTSNPN and CDR2 SVGIG (reference sequence). CDR3 nucleotide sequence: TGTGCCTGGAGACAGGGGGGTGGCACTGAAGCTTTCTTT. As protein: CAWRQGGGTEAFF. Complete variable domain (other parts from reference TRBV30 and TRBJ1-1): SQTIHQWPATLVQPVGSPLSLECTVEGTSNPNLYWYRQAAGRGLQLLFYSVGIGQISSEVPQNLSASRPQDRQFILSSKKLLLSDSGFYLCAWRQGGGTEAFFGQGTRLTVV.

The genes are TRBV4-1 and TRBJ2-2; TRBD2 matches 10 bases. The CDR3 loop spans 16 amino acids. With V trimmed by 8 bases and J by 7 bases, 13 bases remained unmatched. CDR1 and CDR2 (germline): MGHRA, YSYEKL. CDR3 sequence reads: CASSHSGGAEGGELFF. The CDR3 nucleotides read TGCGCCAGCTCTCACAGCGGGGGGGCTGAGGGCGGGGAGCTGTTTTTT.

V gene TRBV5-4 combines with J gene TRBJ2-5, with D maybe TRBD2 (7 bases). Germline CDR1 SGHNT, CDR2 YYREEE (reference sequence). The V end was cut by 3 bases, the J end by 3 bases, with 12 bases between. This CDR3 has 14 residues. The CDR3 coding sequence is TGTGCCAGCAGCTCGGGGGGCGCCAAAGAGACCCAGTACTTC. This translates into CASSSGGAKETQYF.

A single count supports this clone. The chain links TRBV9 to TRBJ2-7; TRBD1 matches 9 bases. V dropped 3 bases and J dropped 2; count of bases not matched to a gene: 9. This CDR3 spans 16 amino acids. From germline, CDR1 is SGDLS and CDR2 YYNGEE. The CDR3 protein is CASSENPGQGPYEQYF. In nucleotides, the CDR3 is TGTGCCAGCAGCGAGAACCCGGGACAGGGTCCCTACGAGCAGTACTTC.

This clone is a singleton in its sample. The chain joins TRBV6-5 to TRBJ1-1; D might be TRBD1 (5 bases). Looked up from germline, CDR1 is MNHEY and CDR2 is SVGAGI. Trimming removed 6 bases from V and 4 bases from J, with 15 bases in between. The CDR3 totals 14 residues. The CDR3 sequence: CASRPRQYVTEAFF. The CDR3, as DNA: TGTGCCAGCAGACCTCGACAGTACGTCACTGAAGCTTTCTTT.

The V gene is TRBV27, the J gene TRBJ1-1, with D uncertain. Germline loops: CDR1 MNHEY, CDR2 SMNVEV (reference sequence). This CDR3 is built from 13 residues. The V and J ends lost 5 bases and 7 bases respectively, with 14 bases between them. CDR3 sequence: CASSPLEVGEAFF. CDR3 in DNA: TGTGCCAGCAGTCCCCTTGAGGTGGGTGAAGCTTTCTTT.

The rearrangement links TRBV5-8 to TRBJ1-5; D is uncertain. V lost 1 base, J lost 7 bases, and 6 bases lay in between. There are 12 residues in the CDR3. The germline CDR1 and CDR2 sequences are SGHTS and YDEGEE. The CDR3 nucleotides are TGTGCCAGCAGCTTGCCAGGACAGCCCCAGCATTTT. Its protein is CASSLPGQPQHF.

The J gene is TRBJ1-5, the V gene TRBV6-1; a weak D match, TRBD1 (6 bases). V was clipped by 2 bases and J by 6 bases, with 14 bases between them. Germline CDR1 MNHNS, CDR2 SASEGT. The CDR3 length is 15 residues. The DNA for the CDR3 is TGTGCCAGCAGTGAAAGGGGGGGAGTGCGTCAGCCCCAGCATTTT. Amino acids: CASSERGGVRQPQHF.